This TCR beta chain was recovered during a study of long-term antiretroviral therapy in people with HIV (dated by TCRdb to between 2021 and 2024). Looking at the study overall: Collection of the earliest samples took place about a decade ahead of the 2015 WHO recommendation for immediate ART, at a time when ART was typically delayed until CD4 counts fell. Whether ART initiation and durable HIV suppression were associated with changes in peripheral blood TRB repertoire composition and diversity was tested in a retrospective serial study. A total of 192 cryopreserved PBMC samples were contributed to the cohort by 30 adults with confirmed HIV infection, with samples collected serially over a mean of approximately six years (range 1-12). Of the roughly 31 participants with HIV, fewer than twelve were female. No cross-contamination during QIAcube processing was seen in test extractions of a monoclonal T-cell line run alongside around 30 polyclonal samples.

The immunoSEQ hsTCRB v3.0 assay was used at survey level resolution to sequence the TRB variable region. The target sequencing depth for TRB was roughly 40,000-50,000 T-cell genomes per sample. Pooled TRB libraries were sequenced on an Illumina MiSeq with a v3 150-cycle kit. The published analysis was carried out like this. Analysis of repertoires was carried out in R inside a reproducible Nextflow workflow spanning QC, data transformation and analysis. LymphoSeq2, an R package for exploring AIRR-Seq data, was used to implement the custom analyses. Several samples yielding fewer than 5000 total TRB sequences were excluded, leaving roughly 200 analyzed HIV repertoires. Of the approximately 190 retained HIV repertoires, approximately 57 were collected before and 120 to 130 after ART initiation. Each repertoire was downsampled to 5000 TRB nucleotide sequences, and summary statistics were averaged across 100 downsampling iterations. TRB sequences were retained for analysis only if CDR3 regions of at least seven amino acids were present. Diversity was measured with a Shannon entropy-derived clonality score and the Gini coefficient. In repertoire networks, the top 5000 CDR3 amino acid sequences were linked whenever an edit distance of one separated two sequences. GLIPH2 predicted antigen specificity groups and MHC restriction for TRB CDR3 amino acid sequences. To flag known associations with CMV, EBV, HIV or tissue antigens, CDR3 amino acid sequences were compared against VDJdb and McPAS-TCR. Pre-ART, post-ART and control groups were compared with Wilcoxon signed-rank tests and Holm-Bonferroni correction. Here the immuneACCESS table is served through TCRdb, limited to in-frame sequences with V and J called. Missing clones are a known gap in these copies; in checked studies unresolved V genes cover under half, and the rest lacks a known reason. The V and J calls and clone size were taken over from that table, and D and trimming were inferred from the DNA. Present in this sample are around 40,000 clones, roughly nine tenths of which were seen just once. Of the sample, approximately 5.3% falls within the top ten clones.

To be included, a participant needed at least one PBMC sample from before ART initiation plus at least two post-ART samples. Every participant with HIV received treatment in the United States of America. Cryopreserved samples of 1-10 million PBMC were thawed and washed before DNA extraction. At the time of the earliest PBMC sample, participants with HIV were aged between roughly 20 and 54 years. PBMC samples from each participant spanned 1-4 timepoints before ART initiation and 2-8 timepoints after ART initiation, with a median of 7 samples. Serial HIV viral load, CD4+ T-cell count, ART history and demographic data were obtained for every participant. A Qiagen kit on a QIAcube was used to extract genomic DNA from unsorted PBMC, with samples processed in batches of 12. General conclusions and limits of the study: Because pre-ART samples had limited cell numbers, profiling was done on unsorted PBMC rather than on sorted CD4+ and CD8+ T cells. Owing to limited PBMC availability, only the TCR beta chain was sequenced, without alpha chain pairing. Starting ART was linked to a significant rise in TRB diversity, yet even after long-term ART the diversity remained significantly lower than in transplant donor controls. No data were available on ART adherence, viral resistance or therapy changes, limiting inferences about post-ART repertoire changes. The samples were dated from about 2004 to 2017, and the ART regimens that were used may be less effective than current ART regimens. HIV repertoires had narrower CDR3 length ranges than controls, and the network structure suggested an antigen-experienced repertoire that shifted only slightly toward naive after ART. Expanded TRB clones identified before ART initiation dominated the repertoire at all time points, although this dominance fluctuated and declined in many PLHIV after ART.

Counted from cysteine to phenylalanine, this CDR3 has 19 amino acids. Left in the record is the CDR3 DNA by itself, 57 bases read in frame from the first base. CDR1 LNHDA and CDR2 SQIVND were looked up in the germline V gene (reference sequence). V and J lose 2 bases and 0 bases, and a span of 20 bases separates them. About this clone itself: Its antigen has not been determined. Base-call qualities are not available, and no considerably larger clone is one nucleotide away.

This clonotype originated in a woman aged 50 to 60 with HIV. The sequence is built from TRBV19 and TRBJ1-5; there is no confident call for the D gene. The sequenced sample was unsorted PBMCs, obtained 0.1 years before starting antiretroviral therapy. The sequenced DNA: TGTGCCAGTAGTATAAGCTACGGTGGACGGGTCCTTAGCAATCAGCCCCAGCATTTT. Its protein reads: CASSISYGGRVLSNQPQHF. With the rest looked up from the reference TRBV19 and TRBJ1-5 genes rather than sequenced, the full variable domain is DGGITQSPKYLFRKEGQNVTLSCEQNLNHDAMYWYRQDPGQGLRLIYYSQIVNDFQKGDIAEGYSVSREKKESFPLTVTSAQKNPTAFYLCASSISYGGRVLSNQPQHFGDGTRLSIL.